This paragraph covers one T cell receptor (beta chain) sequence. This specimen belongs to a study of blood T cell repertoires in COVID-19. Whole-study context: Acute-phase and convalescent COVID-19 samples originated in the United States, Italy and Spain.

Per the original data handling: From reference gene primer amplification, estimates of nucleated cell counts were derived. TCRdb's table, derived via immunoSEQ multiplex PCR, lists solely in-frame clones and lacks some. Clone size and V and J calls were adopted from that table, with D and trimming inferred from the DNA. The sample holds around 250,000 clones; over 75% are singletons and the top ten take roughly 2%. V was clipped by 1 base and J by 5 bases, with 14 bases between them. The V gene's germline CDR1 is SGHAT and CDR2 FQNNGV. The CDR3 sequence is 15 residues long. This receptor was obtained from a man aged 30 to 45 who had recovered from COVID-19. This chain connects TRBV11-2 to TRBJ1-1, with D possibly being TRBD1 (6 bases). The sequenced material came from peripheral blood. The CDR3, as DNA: TGTGCCAGCAGCTTAGTTGTGACAGGAGAGACTGAAGCTTTCTTT. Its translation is CASSLVVTGETEAFF.